What follows describes a single T cell receptor (beta chain). Antigen unknown. Every isolated RNA sample was fully reverse transcribed, so sequencing captured expressed TCRB transcripts. Naive, central memory and regulatory T cell samples came to a mean of about 3.9 million reads. This table comes from immunoSEQ multiplex PCR, and its TCRdb copy is limited to in-frame clones, with some not included. The data hold 310,000 or so clones, with around 9.7% observed a single time. The V and J ends lost 0 bases and 3 bases respectively, with 9 bases between them. Germline V gene sequence: CDR1 LGHNA, CDR2 YSLEER. The CDR3 loop spans 15 amino acids. The sample originates from a study of beta chain features in type 1 diabetes. Points from the study as a whole: Across patients, naive, central memory and Treg TCRB repertoires exhibited apparently greater similarity than was observed across healthy donors. Type 1 diabetes patients showed a moderate but significant shortening of TCRB CDR3s in all four CD4+ subsets. The study notes PCR might favor shorter templates equally in patients and controls.

The chain is built from TRBV4-3 and TRBJ1-3; D might be TRBD1 (6 bases). This receptor was obtained from a man aged 25-45 years with type 1 diabetes. Sequences were obtained from central memory CD4+ T cells from blood. The CDR3 bases are TGCGCCAGCAGCCAAGACTTACAGGGTGGAAACACCATATATTTT. Protein product: CASSQDLQGGNTIYF.